Listed here is a single T cell receptor beta chain. Measured with immunoSEQ multiplex PCR; TCRdb has only the in-frame clones, and not every one. Among 14,000 to 15,000 clones listed, roughly two thirds were seen once. Between the trimmed V and J ends, which lost 0 bases and 0 bases, there was a span of 15 bases. This CDR3 is 18 amino acids long. Germline V gene lookup returns CDR1 LGHNA and CDR2 YSLEER. This entry comes from a study of immune cell composition in non-small cell lung cancer. This receptor was taken from a human donor with non-small cell lung cancer. The sequencing input was lung tumor tissue. The chain has TRBV4-3 and TRBJ1-3; weak D call: TRBD1 (5 bases). CDR3 region: CASSQDGEGQISGNTIYF. The CDR3 bases are TGCGCCAGCAGCCAAGATGGCGAAGGACAAATCTCTGGAAACACCATATATTTT.